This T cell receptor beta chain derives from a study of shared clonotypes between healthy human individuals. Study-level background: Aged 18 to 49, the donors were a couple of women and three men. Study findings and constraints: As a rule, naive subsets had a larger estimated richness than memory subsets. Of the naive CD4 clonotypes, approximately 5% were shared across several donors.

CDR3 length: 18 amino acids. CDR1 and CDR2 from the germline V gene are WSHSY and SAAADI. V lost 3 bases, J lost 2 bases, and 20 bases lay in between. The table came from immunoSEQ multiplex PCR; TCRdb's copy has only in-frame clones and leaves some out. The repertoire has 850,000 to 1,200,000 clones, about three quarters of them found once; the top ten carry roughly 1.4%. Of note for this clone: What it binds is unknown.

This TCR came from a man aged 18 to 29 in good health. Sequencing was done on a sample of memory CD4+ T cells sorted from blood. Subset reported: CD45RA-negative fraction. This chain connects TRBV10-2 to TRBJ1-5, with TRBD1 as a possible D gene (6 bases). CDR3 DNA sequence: TGCGCCAGCAGTGACCACCAGATAACAGGGATGGGCAATCAGCCCCAGCATTTT. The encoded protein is CASSDHQITGMGNQPQHF.